Listed below are T cell receptor beta chains from one sample, sequenced in a study of cytomegalovirus exposure and HLA in healthy donors. Profiled with immunoSEQ multiplex PCR; TCRdb holds only in-frame clones, not every one. The table includes some 120,000 clones, 77% detected once. The sequenced material came from PBMCs. The source is a man aged 35 to 55 in good health and CMV-seropositive. The CDR3 runs from the conserved cysteine through the conserved F or W. D genes are given only for firm matches. A clone size is listed for some rows: how often the clone was seen (once, few, many), or a class if it is expanded.

J gene: TRBJ1-6
clone size: NA
D gene: NA
V gene: TRBV19
CDR3 DNA: TGTGCCAGCTCCCCCCAGGGGTGGTCCTATAATTCACCCCTCCACTTT
CDR3 protein: CASSPQGWSYNSPLHF

J gene: TRBJ1-5
clone size: NA
D gene: TRBD1
V gene: TRBV18
CDR3 DNA: TGTGCCAGCTCACGGGGACAGTTGAATCAGCCCCAGCATTTT
CDR3 protein: CASSRGQLNQPQHF

J gene: TRBJ1-1
clone size: NA
D gene: TRBD1
V gene: TRBV7-3
CDR3 DNA: TGTGCCAGCAGCTTAATGGGACAGGGTACTGAAGCTTTCTTT
CDR3 protein: CASSLMGQGTEAFF

J gene: TRBJ2-5
clone size: NA
D gene: NA
V gene: TRBV25-1
CDR3 DNA: TGTGCCAGCAGGGCCCTCGGGACACCATTCGAGACCCAGTACTTC
CDR3 protein: CASRALGTPFETQYF

J gene: TRBJ1-5
clone size: few
D gene: NA
V gene: TRBV16
CDR3 DNA: TGTGCCAGCAGCCAATCATCGGGGGGAGGGCCCCAGCATTTT
CDR3 protein: CASSQSSGGGPQHF

J gene: TRBJ1-2
clone size: NA
D gene: TRBD1
V gene: TRBV19
CDR3 DNA: TGTGCCAGTAGTACGACAGGGAATGGTATCTATGGCTACACCTTC
CDR3 protein: CASSTTGNGIYGYTF

J gene: TRBJ1-6
clone size: NA
D gene: NA
V gene: TRBV5-6
CDR3 DNA: TGTGCCAGCAGTCTGAACCGGGACATCCATAATTCACCCCTCCACTTT
CDR3 protein: CASSLNRDIHNSPLHF

J gene: TRBJ1-2
clone size: NA
D gene: TRBD1
V gene: TRBV30
CDR3 DNA: TGTGCCTGGAAGAGGACAGGGGACTATGGCTACACCTTC
CDR3 protein: CAWKRTGDYGYTF

J gene: TRBJ1-5
clone size: NA
D gene: NA
V gene: TRBV6-6
CDR3 DNA: TGTGCCAGCAGTTCGACGGACAGCAGCAATCAGCCCCAGCATTTT
CDR3 protein: CASSSTDSSNQPQHF

J gene: TRBJ1-2
clone size: NA
D gene: TRBD1
V gene: TRBV14
CDR3 DNA: TGTGCCAGCAGCCAAGATAGGAGGACAGGGAGGGCTGGCTACACCTTC
CDR3 protein: CASSQDRRTGRAGYTF

J gene: TRBJ2-7
clone size: NA
D gene: TRBD1
V gene: TRBV9
CDR3 DNA: TGTGCCAGCAGCCCCCGAGGGGGCTTCTACGAGCAGTACTTC
CDR3 protein: CASSPRGGFYEQYF

J gene: TRBJ1-3
clone size: NA
D gene: NA
V gene: TRBV2
CDR3 DNA: TGTGCCAGCAGTGAGAGAAGGAGCTCCTCTGGAAACACCATATATTTT
CDR3 protein: CASSERRSSSGNTIYF

J gene: TRBJ1-4
clone size: NA
D gene: TRBD1
V gene: TRBV2
CDR3 DNA: TGTGCCAGCAGCTCCGAGACAGGGTACTTTGAAAAACTGTTTTTT
CDR3 protein: CASSSETGYFEKLFF

J gene: TRBJ2-1
clone size: NA
D gene: TRBD2
V gene: TRBV4-1
CDR3 DNA: TGCGCCAGCAGCCAATATGCTAGCGGGGGATACAATGAGCAGTTCTTC
CDR3 protein: CASSQYASGGYNEQFF

J gene: TRBJ1-3
clone size: NA
D gene: NA
V gene: TRBV28
CDR3 DNA: TGTGCCAGCACGCCCGGAGTAAAAGCCCACCGGATTATTGGAAACACCATATATTTT
CDR3 protein: CASTPGVKAHRIIGNTIYF

J gene: TRBJ1-1
clone size: NA
D gene: TRBD1
V gene: TRBV27
CDR3 DNA: TGTGCCAGCAGTCCTAACAGGGGCACTGAAGCTTTCTTT
CDR3 protein: CASSPNRGTEAFF

J gene: TRBJ1-5
clone size: NA
D gene: NA
V gene: TRBV7-8
CDR3 DNA: TGTGCCAGCAGCTTAGTAGCCCAGGGGAATCAGCCCCAGCATTTT
CDR3 protein: CASSLVAQGNQPQHF

J gene: TRBJ2-5
clone size: few
D gene: NA
V gene: TRBV19
CDR3 DNA: TGTGCCAGTAGTATAGTCCGAGACAGTCAAGAGACCCAGTACTTC
CDR3 protein: CASSIVRDSQETQYF

J gene: TRBJ2-3
clone size: NA
D gene: NA
V gene: TRBV5-1
CDR3 DNA: TGCGCCAGCAGCTCCGTACCGACAGGTACCTCTAGCACAGATACGCAGTATTTT
CDR3 protein: CASSSVPTGTSSTDTQYF

J gene: TRBJ2-5
clone size: NA
D gene: NA
V gene: TRBV11-3
CDR3 DNA: TGTGCCAGCTCCCCAGGGATAGGAGAGACCCAGTACTTC
CDR3 protein: CASSPGIGETQYF

J gene: TRBJ1-1
clone size: NA
D gene: NA
V gene: TRBV6-5
CDR3 DNA: TGTGCCAGCAGTTACGTCTTCGGGAACACTGAAGCTTTCTTT
CDR3 protein: CASSYVFGNTEAFF

J gene: TRBJ2-7
clone size: NA
D gene: NA
V gene: TRBV15
CDR3 DNA: TGTGCCACCAGCACTTCACAGGGACGGGGCGAGCAGTACTTC
CDR3 protein: CATSTSQGRGEQYF

J gene: TRBJ2-7
clone size: NA
D gene: TRBD2
V gene: TRBV11-2
CDR3 DNA: TGTGCCAGCAGCTATCGGACTAGCGGGGGGAGCGAGCAGTACTTC
CDR3 protein: CASSYRTSGGSEQYF

J gene: TRBJ2-1
clone size: NA
D gene: NA
V gene: TRBV6-4
CDR3 DNA: TGTGCCAGCAGTTGGGCTCTGTCCAATGAGCAGTTCTTC
CDR3 protein: CASSWALSNEQFF

J gene: TRBJ1-5
clone size: NA
D gene: NA
V gene: TRBV7-2
CDR3 DNA: TGTGCCAGCAGCTTAGCAAGCACAGGGTTTGTTCAGCCCCAGCATTTT
CDR3 protein: CASSLASTGFVQPQHF

J gene: TRBJ2-2
clone size: NA
D gene: NA
V gene: TRBV7-3
CDR3 DNA: TGTGCCAGCAGCTTTATGACAGCGAACACCGGGGAGCTGTTTTTT
CDR3 protein: CASSFMTANTGELFF

J gene: TRBJ2-2
clone size: few
D gene: NA
V gene: TRBV18
CDR3 DNA: TGTGCCAGCTCCGTGGACAGCATATACACCGGGGAGCTGTTTTTT
CDR3 protein: CASSVDSIYTGELFF

J gene: TRBJ1-2
clone size: once
D gene: NA
V gene: TRBV6-1
CDR3 DNA: TGTGCCAGCAGCATATCGGGGAGCTATGGCTACACCTTC
CDR3 protein: CASSISGSYGYTF

J gene: TRBJ1-2
clone size: NA
D gene: NA
V gene: TRBV7-8
CDR3 DNA: TGTGCCAGCAGCCCGTGGGTAGCGGGCGGCTATGGCTACACCTTC
CDR3 protein: CASSPWVAGGYGYTF

J gene: TRBJ2-7
clone size: NA
D gene: TRBD1
V gene: TRBV14
CDR3 DNA: TGTGCCAGCAGCCAAGACGGCCGGGACAGGTACGAGCAGTACTTC
CDR3 protein: CASSQDGRDRYEQYF

J gene: TRBJ2-5
clone size: NA
D gene: NA
V gene: TRBV30
CDR3 DNA: TGTGCCTGGAGTGTACTAGTAGGAGGGGAGACCCAGTACTTC
CDR3 protein: CAWSVLVGGETQYF

J gene: TRBJ1-1
clone size: few
D gene: NA
V gene: TRBV7-2
CDR3 DNA: TGTGCCAGCAGCTTTCCCAGGGCTTCACCGAACACTGAAGCTTTCTTT
CDR3 protein: CASSFPRASPNTEAFF

J gene: TRBJ2-2
clone size: NA
D gene: NA
V gene: TRBV19
CDR3 DNA: TGTGCCAGTACCCCAGGTGGAGGCACCGGGGAGCTGTTTTTT
CDR3 protein: CASTPGGGTGELFF

J gene: TRBJ2-7
clone size: once
D gene: NA
V gene: TRBV6-6
CDR3 DNA: TGTGCCAGCGAAGGGCAGGGGTCTTTGGGGGAGCAGTACTTC
CDR3 protein: CASEGQGSLGEQYF

J gene: TRBJ1-3
clone size: NA
D gene: NA
V gene: TRBV19
CDR3 DNA: TGTGCCAGTGCCCCGGGAACTAACTCTGGAAACACCATATATTTT
CDR3 protein: CASAPGTNSGNTIYF

J gene: TRBJ1-1
clone size: NA
D gene: TRBD1
V gene: TRBV7-6
CDR3 DNA: TGTGCCAGCAGCTCAGAGACAGGGGGCGCGTCTGAAGCTTTCTTT
CDR3 protein: CASSSETGGASEAFF

J gene: TRBJ1-5
clone size: NA
D gene: NA
V gene: TRBV28
CDR3 DNA: TGTGCCAGCAGTGCAGCCCAGGGGAGCAATCAGCCCCAGCATTTT
CDR3 protein: CASSAAQGSNQPQHF

J gene: TRBJ1-5
clone size: NA
D gene: NA
V gene: TRBV6-5
CDR3 DNA: TGTGCCAGCAGTTCTCAGGGGAATGGTCAGCCCCAGCATTTT
CDR3 protein: CASSSQGNGQPQHF

J gene: TRBJ2-7
clone size: NA
D gene: TRBD2
V gene: TRBV18
CDR3 DNA: TGTGCCAGCTCACCACCGCGGGGGACTAACTACGAGCAGTACTTC
CDR3 protein: CASSPPRGTNYEQYF

J gene: TRBJ2-3
clone size: NA
D gene: NA
V gene: TRBV9
CDR3 DNA: TGTGCCAGCAGCTCCCAGGGGAGTAGCCCCGTTCGGGGGGGCACAGATACGCAGTATTTT
CDR3 protein: CASSSQGSSPVRGGTDTQYF